The following is a TCR beta chain sequence with its context. Antigen unknown. The germline V gene has CDR1 ENHRY and CDR2 SYGVKD. The CDR3 totals 14 residues. Trimming left V 3 bases short and J 4 bases short, with 11 bases between. The method was immunoSEQ multiplex PCR; TCRdb's version includes in-frame clones alone and lacks a portion of them. The sample lists 3,500 to 5,000 clones, 81% seen once, with roughly 13% in the top ten. As to time point: newly diagnosed, previously untreated cHL patient sample. From thawed PBMCs, magnetic negative selection was used to isolate the CD8+ T cells. Untreated, newly diagnosed classical Hodgkin lymphoma PBMCs were used for comparison. These data belong to a study of PD-1 blockade in classical Hodgkin lymphoma. Study observations and caveats: Why repertoires differed is undefined; disease activity or prior therapy possibly contributed. Lower baseline TCR diversity was reported for newly diagnosed patients than for healthy donors.

The chain joins TRBV10-3 to TRBJ2-3, with D maybe TRBD2 (6 bases). The sequence came from a human donor with classical Hodgkin lymphoma. Sequenced input: CD8+ T cells from blood. In nucleotides, the CDR3 is TGTGCCATCAGTGACGCGGGGAAAGCAGATACGCAGTATTTT. It specifies CAISDAGKADTQYF.